The clone carrying this T cell receptor beta chain appeared a single time. Its specificity is not known. This sample is part of a study of T cell responses to AZD1222 COVID-19 vaccine. Turning to the study itself: Pooling was applied to second doses at about 4 or about 12 weeks. Broader study findings: Sampled repertoires all dated from after the peak T cell response. The donors showed a predominance of white British ancestry and of females, with possible underestimation of clonal diversity. Reports say nearly half of spike-specific TCRs go after unmutated variant regions.

Germline CDR1 and CDR2: SGHRS and YFSETQ. V was cut by 0 bases and J by 7 bases, with 23 bases left in between. The CDR3 extends over 18 amino acids. Using immunoSEQ multiplex PCR, the repertoire was profiled, and TCRdb retains in-frame clones only, with some absent. The table shows under 130,000 clones, with around 89% occurring only once. The source was peripheral blood, collected on day 0 of AZD1222 vaccination. The receptor comes from an adult in good health. The chain has TRBV5-1 and TRBJ2-1; maybe TRBD1 (5 bases). The CDR3 DNA reads as TGCGCCAGCAGCTTGGCCGGTGGGGCCGCTCCGTTGGGAAATGAGCAGTTCTTC. As protein: CASSLAGGAAPLGNEQFF. Filled out from reference TRBV5-1 and TRBJ2-1, the complete variable domain reads KAGVTQTPRYLIKTRGQQVTLSCSPISGHRSVSWYQQTPGQGLQFLFEYFSETQRNKGNFPGRFSGRQFSNSRSEMNVSTLELGDSALYLCASSLAGGAAPLGNEQFFGPGTRLTVL.